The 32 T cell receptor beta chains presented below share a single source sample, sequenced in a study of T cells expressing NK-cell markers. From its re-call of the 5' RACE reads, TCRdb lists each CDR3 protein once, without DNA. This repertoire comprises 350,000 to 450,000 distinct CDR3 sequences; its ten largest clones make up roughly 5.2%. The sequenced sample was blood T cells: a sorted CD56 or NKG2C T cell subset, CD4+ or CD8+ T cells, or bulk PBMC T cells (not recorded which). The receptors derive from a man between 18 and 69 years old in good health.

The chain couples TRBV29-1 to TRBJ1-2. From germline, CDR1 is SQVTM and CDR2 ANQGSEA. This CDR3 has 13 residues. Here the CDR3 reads CSVEEAPNYGYTF.

This CDR3 is CASKNRGGGTEAFF. The genes are TRBV12-3 or TRBV12-4 and TRBJ1-1; TCRdb's assignment of TRBD1 cannot be checked, as there is no DNA. The CDR3 totals 14 residues.

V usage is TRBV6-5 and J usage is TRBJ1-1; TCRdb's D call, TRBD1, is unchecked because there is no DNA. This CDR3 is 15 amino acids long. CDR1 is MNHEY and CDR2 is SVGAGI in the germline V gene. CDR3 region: CASSFLDRGVTEAFF.

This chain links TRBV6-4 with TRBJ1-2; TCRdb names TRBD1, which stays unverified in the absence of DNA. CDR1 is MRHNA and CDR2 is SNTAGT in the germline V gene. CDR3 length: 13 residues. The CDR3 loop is CASIHRGRGGYTF.

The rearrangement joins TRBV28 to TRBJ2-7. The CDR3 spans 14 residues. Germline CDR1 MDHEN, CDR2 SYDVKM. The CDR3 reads CASSSTAPTYEQYF.

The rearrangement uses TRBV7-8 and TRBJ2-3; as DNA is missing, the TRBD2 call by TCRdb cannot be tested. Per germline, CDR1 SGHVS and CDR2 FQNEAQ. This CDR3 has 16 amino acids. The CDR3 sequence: CASSRPPAGGGDTQYF.

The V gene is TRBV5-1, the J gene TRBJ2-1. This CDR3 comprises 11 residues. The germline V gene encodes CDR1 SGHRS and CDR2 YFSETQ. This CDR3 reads CASTVLNEQFF.

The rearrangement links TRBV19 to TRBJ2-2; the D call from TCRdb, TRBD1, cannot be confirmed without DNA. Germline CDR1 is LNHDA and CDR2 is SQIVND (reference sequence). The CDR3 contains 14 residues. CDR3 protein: CASSDRGLTGELFF.

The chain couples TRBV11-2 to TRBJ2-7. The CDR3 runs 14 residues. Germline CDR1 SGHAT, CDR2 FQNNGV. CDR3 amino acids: CASSRTPDGYEQYF.

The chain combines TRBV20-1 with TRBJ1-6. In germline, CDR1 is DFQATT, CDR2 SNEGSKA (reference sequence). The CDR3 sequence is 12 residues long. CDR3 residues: CSASPWNSPLHF.

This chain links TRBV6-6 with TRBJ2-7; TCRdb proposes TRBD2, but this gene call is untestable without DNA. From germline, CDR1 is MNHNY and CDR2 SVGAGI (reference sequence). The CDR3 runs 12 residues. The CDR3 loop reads CASSAGTSSQYF.

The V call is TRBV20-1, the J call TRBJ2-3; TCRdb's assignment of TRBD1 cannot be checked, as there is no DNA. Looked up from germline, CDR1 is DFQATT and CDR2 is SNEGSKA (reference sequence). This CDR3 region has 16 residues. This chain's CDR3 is CSADDKGKPSTDTQYF.

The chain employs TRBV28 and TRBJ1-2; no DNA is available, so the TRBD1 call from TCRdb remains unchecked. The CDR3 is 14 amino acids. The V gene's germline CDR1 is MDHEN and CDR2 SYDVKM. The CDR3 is CASSAGQGSYGYTF.

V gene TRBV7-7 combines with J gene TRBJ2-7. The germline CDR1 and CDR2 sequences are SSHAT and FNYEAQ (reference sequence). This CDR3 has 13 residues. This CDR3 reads CASSLGYGYEQYF.

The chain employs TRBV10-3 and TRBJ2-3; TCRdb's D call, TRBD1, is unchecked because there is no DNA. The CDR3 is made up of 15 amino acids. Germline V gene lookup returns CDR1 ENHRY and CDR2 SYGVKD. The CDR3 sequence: CAISKQGVGTDTQYF.

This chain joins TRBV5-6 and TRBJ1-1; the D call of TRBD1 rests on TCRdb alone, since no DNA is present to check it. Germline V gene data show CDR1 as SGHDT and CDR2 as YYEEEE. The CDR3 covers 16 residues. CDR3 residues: CASSCKDRGFLTEAFF. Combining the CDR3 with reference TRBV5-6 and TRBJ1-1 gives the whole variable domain DAGVTQSPTHLIKTRGQQVTLRCSPKSGHDTVSWYQQALGQGPQFIFQYYEEEERQRGNFPDRFSGHQFPNYSSELNVNALLLGDSALYLCASSCKDRGFLTEAFFGQGTRLTVV.

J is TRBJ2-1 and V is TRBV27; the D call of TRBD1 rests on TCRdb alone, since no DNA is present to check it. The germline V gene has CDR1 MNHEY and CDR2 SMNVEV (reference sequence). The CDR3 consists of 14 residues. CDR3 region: CASSFRATYNEQFF.

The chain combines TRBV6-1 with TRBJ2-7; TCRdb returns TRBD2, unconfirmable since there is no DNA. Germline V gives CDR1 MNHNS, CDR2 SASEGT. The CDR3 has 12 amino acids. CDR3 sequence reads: CASTDTPLMQYF.

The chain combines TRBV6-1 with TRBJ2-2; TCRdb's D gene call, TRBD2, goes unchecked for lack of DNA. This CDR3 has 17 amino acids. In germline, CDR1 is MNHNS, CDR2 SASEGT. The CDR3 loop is CASSQDSGGSPKAELFF.

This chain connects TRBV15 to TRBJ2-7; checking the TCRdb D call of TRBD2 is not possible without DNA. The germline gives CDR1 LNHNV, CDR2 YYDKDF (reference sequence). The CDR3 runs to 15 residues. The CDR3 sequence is CATSRELAGGYEQYF. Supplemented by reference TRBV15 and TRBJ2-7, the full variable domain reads DAMVIQNPRYQVTQFGKPVTLSCSQTLNHNVMYWYQQKSSQAPKLLFHYYDKDFNNEADTPDNFQSRRPNTSFCFLDIRSPGLGDTAMYLCATSRELAGGYEQYFGPGTRLTVT.

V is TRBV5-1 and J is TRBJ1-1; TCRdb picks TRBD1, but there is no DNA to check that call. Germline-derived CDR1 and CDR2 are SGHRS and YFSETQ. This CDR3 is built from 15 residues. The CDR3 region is CASSFQGVGDTEAFF. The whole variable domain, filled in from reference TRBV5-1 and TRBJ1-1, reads KAGVTQTPRYLIKTRGQQVTLSCSPISGHRSVSWYQQTPGQGLQFLFEYFSETQRNKGNFPGRFSGRQFSNSRSEMNVSTLELGDSALYLCASSFQGVGDTEAFFGQGTRLTVV.

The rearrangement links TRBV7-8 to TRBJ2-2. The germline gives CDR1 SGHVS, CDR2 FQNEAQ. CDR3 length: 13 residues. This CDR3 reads CASTRENTGELFF.

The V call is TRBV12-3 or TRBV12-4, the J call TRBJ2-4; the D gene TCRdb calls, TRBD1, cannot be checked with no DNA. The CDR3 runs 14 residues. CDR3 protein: CASRRTEGLDIQYF.

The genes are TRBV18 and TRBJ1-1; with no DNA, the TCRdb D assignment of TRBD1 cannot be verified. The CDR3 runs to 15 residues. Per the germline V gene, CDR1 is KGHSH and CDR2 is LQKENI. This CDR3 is CASSPMTGAGTEAFF.

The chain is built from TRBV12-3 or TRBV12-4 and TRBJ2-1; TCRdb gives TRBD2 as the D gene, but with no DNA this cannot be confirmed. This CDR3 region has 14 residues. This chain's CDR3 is CASRGDSGYNEQFF.

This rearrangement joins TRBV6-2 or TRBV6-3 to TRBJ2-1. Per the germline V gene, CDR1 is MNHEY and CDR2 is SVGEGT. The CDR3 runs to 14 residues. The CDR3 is CASSYSTVYNEQFF.

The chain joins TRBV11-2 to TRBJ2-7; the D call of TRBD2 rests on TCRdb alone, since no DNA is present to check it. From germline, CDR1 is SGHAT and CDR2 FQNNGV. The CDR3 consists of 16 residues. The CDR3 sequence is CASSPSVLDVSYEQYF. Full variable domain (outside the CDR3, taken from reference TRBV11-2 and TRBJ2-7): EAGVAQSPRYKIIEKRQSVAFWCNPISGHATLYWYQQILGQGPKLLIQFQNNGVVDDSQLPKDRFSAERLKGVDSTLKIQPAKLEDSAVYLCASSPSVLDVSYEQYFGPGTRLTVT.

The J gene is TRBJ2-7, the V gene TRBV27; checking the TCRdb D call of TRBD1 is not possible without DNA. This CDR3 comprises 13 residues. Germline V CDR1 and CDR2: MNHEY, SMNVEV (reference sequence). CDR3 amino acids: CASSLSSRNEQYF.

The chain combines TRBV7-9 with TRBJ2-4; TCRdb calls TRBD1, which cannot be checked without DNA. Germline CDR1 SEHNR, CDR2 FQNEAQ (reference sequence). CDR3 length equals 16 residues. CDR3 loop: CASSPWTGTMKNIQYF.

CDR3: CASGQAGTAAEAFF. This rearrangement joins TRBV7-9 to TRBJ1-1; no DNA is available, so the TRBD1 call from TCRdb remains unchecked. The CDR3 loop spans 14 amino acids. Germline V gene sequence: CDR1 SEHNR, CDR2 FQNEAQ (reference sequence).

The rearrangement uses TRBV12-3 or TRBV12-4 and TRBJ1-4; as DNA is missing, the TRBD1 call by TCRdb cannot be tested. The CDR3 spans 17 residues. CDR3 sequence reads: CASSRRDRGRINEKLFF.

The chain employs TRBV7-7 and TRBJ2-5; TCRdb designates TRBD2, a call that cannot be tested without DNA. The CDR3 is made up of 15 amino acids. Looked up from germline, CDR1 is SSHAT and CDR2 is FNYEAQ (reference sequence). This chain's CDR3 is CASSLNSGSQETQYF.